This T cell receptor beta chain derives from a study of blood T cell repertoires in COVID-19. In the study overall: Sources were T cells, B-cell-depleted T cells, or PBMCs; the material itself was cDNA or gDNA.

The CDR3 covers 16 residues. V was cut by 2 bases and J by 4 bases, with 18 bases left in between. From germline, CDR1 is GTSNPN and CDR2 SVGIG (reference sequence). As handled by the study authors: Amplification with reference gene primers provided the estimates of nucleated cell counts. Profiled with immunoSEQ multiplex PCR; TCRdb holds only in-frame clones, not every one. V and J calls and clone size are as listed in that table; D and trimming were resolved from the DNA. Counted here are roughly 190,000 clones, roughly 89% occurring once; the ten biggest clones make up approximately 4%. Sequencing was performed on peripheral blood. This receptor was obtained from a man younger than 35 with active or convalescent COVID-19. The chain combines TRBV30 with TRBJ2-1; D possibly corresponds to TRBD2 (5 bases). In DNA, the CDR3 is TGTGCCTGGAGTCCGCCTACTAGTTTTCGGTACAATGAGCAGTTCTTC. Its translation is CAWSPPTSFRYNEQFF.